This TCR beta chain emerged from a study of CD8 T cells in ankylosing spondylitis. Per germline, CDR1 SGDLS and CDR2 YYNGEE. Trimming cost V 4 bases and J 1 base, with 11 bases left between them. The CDR3 extends over 14 amino acids. Study-wide points: It was reported that disease-linked clones were significantly enriched in matched ankylosing spondylitis synovial fluid. Some motif variants were previously reported in reactive arthritis synovial fluid and blood. Disease-linked clones, CD8+, were relatively rare in peripheral blood. One TCR beta motif, made up of roughly eight highly homologous variants, appeared characteristic of ankylosing spondylitis blood.

TCRdb ran MiXCR on the 5' RACE reads and lists one entry per CDR3 protein. The table includes 10,000 or so distinct CDR3 sequences, roughly 6% detected once. This clonotype was picked up a small number of times. Its specificity is not known. Source material: blood, either unsorted or a sorted T cell fraction (not recorded which). The clonotype originates from a female donor with ankylosing spondylitis or in good health (not recorded which). This chain uses TRBV9 with TRBJ1-1, with no clear D. This chain's CDR3 is CASSQARANTEAFF. The CDR3 DNA sequence: TGTGCCAGCAGCCAGGCTAGGGCGAACACTGAAGCTTTCTTT.